The 26 T cell receptor beta chains reported below all come from one sample, sequenced in a study of cytomegalovirus exposure and HLA in healthy donors. The repertoire was sequenced with immunoSEQ multiplex PCR; TCRdb's copy has only in-frame clones and lacks some. This repertoire shows 150,000 or so clones, 86% found once; its top ten account for roughly 3%. Source material: PBMCs. Receptors were obtained from a man aged 18 to 35 in good health and CMV-seropositive.

CDR3 sequence reads: CASSTGELLDQPQHF. CDR3 in DNA: TGTGCCAGCAGCACCGGGGAGTTACTGGATCAGCCCCAGCATTTT. The chain couples TRBV5-8 to TRBJ1-5; no definite D call. In germline, CDR1 is SGHTS, CDR2 YDEGEE. V lost 4 bases to trimming and J lost 5 bases, with 16 bases between them. There are 15 residues in the CDR3.

The chain is built from TRBV2 and TRBJ2-3, with 7 bases identical to TRBD1. After removal of 0 bases from V and 2 bases from J, the junction contained 5 bases not matched to a gene. Germline CDR1 reads SNHLY; CDR2 reads FYNNEI. The CDR3 is made up of 16 amino acids. DNA of the CDR3: TGTGCCAGCAGTGAAGCAGGGGGCTCCTTCACAGATACGCAGTATTTT. Amino acids: CASSEAGGSFTDTQYF.

The chain employs TRBV11-2 and TRBJ2-7, with 9 bases aligning to TRBD2. The CDR3 has 15 amino acids. Germline CDR1 is SGHAT and CDR2 is FQNNGV. After removal of 3 bases from V and 0 bases from J, the junction contained 3 bases not matched to a gene. The CDR3 nucleotides are TGTGCCAGCAGCTTTGGTAGCGGGAGCTCCTACGAGCAGTACTTC. Protein: CASSFGSGSSYEQYF.

The chain carries TRBV11-2 and TRBJ1-2; no clear D. The germline CDR1 and CDR2 sequences are SGHAT and FQNNGV. The V end lost 5 bases, the J end lost 8 bases, and 18 bases lay between the germline ends. This CDR3 comprises 14 residues. CDR3 sequence (DNA): TGTGCCAGCAGCCCTCAAGAGGGCTTCTGGGGCTACACCTTC. It encodes CASSPQEGFWGYTF.

This chain links TRBV5-5 with TRBJ2-7, with TRBD1 identical over 8 bases. Germline trimming cut 3 bases from V and 4 bases from J; bases unmatched to any gene: 9. The CDR3 sequence is 15 residues long. The germline CDR1 and CDR2 sequences are SGHKS and YYEKEE (reference sequence). The CDR3 here is CASSYGQGLGYEQYF. For the CDR3, the DNA is TGTGCCAGCAGCTACGGACAGGGCTTAGGGTACGAGCAGTACTTC.

This rearrangement joins TRBV11-2 to TRBJ2-5; the D is unclear. Trimming left V 2 bases short and J 1 base short, with 8 bases between. The CDR3 contains 14 residues. Per germline, CDR1 SGHAT and CDR2 FQNNGV. The chain's CDR3 is CASSLRGIQETQYF. The DNA for the CDR3 is TGTGCCAGCAGCTTACGAGGAATCCAAGAGACCCAGTACTTC. Based on the CDR3 plus reference TRBV11-2 and TRBJ2-5, the full variable domain is EAGVAQSPRYKIIEKRQSVAFWCNPISGHATLYWYQQILGQGPKLLIQFQNNGVVDDSQLPKDRFSAERLKGVDSTLKIQPAKLEDSAVYLCASSLRGIQETQYFGPGTRLLVL.

Only one count was recorded for this clone. The CDR3 nucleotides read TGCGCCAGCAGCTTGCAGCAGGGGAACGAAAAACTGTTTTTT. This translates into CASSLQQGNEKLFF. The chain has TRBV5-1 and TRBJ1-4; TRBD1 might be the D (6 bases). CDR1 and CDR2 from the germline V gene are SGHRS and YFSETQ. CDR3 size: 14 residues. The ends were cut back, 1 base at V and 8 bases at J, with 12 bases in the middle.

V and J are TRBV5-1 and TRBJ2-7, with unresolved D. There are 16 residues in the CDR3. The ends were cut back, 0 bases at V and 3 bases at J, with 16 bases in the middle. Germline V lookup: CDR1 SGHRS, CDR2 YFSETQ. The CDR3 nucleotides are TGCGCCAGCAGCTTGGTATCTTCCTCCCTAAGCTACGAGCAGTACTTC. Residues: CASSLVSSSLSYEQYF.

The rearrangement joins TRBV5-1 to TRBJ2-3; TRBD2 matches at 14 bases. Germline lookup yields CDR1 SGHRS and CDR2 YFSETQ. CDR3 size: 16 residues. V shed 7 bases, J shed 2 bases, and the junction held 6 bases outside the gene matches. The DNA for the CDR3 is TGCGCCAGCTCTCGACTAGCGGGGGGGAACACAGATACGCAGTATTTT. This codes for CASSRLAGGNTDTQYF.

The rearrangement joins TRBV5-1 to TRBJ2-7; maybe TRBD2 (7 bases). This CDR3 is built from 15 residues. Trimming took off 3 bases at V and 3 bases at J, with 16 bases between the two ends. Germline CDR1 SGHRS, CDR2 YFSETQ. Here the CDR3 reads CASSSGAGALYEQYF. CDR3 DNA: TGCGCCAGCAGCTCGGGGGCGGGGGCCCTCTACGAGCAGTACTTC. Full variable domain (missing parts from reference TRBV5-1 and TRBJ2-7): KAGVTQTPRYLIKTRGQQVTLSCSPISGHRSVSWYQQTPGQGLQFLFEYFSETQRNKGNFPGRFSGRQFSNSRSEMNVSTLELGDSALYLCASSSGAGALYEQYFGPGTRLTVT.

The rearrangement links TRBV9 to TRBJ2-5, with 12 bases identical to TRBD2. The length of the CDR3 is 14 residues. V lost 8 bases and J lost 4; bases outside the gene matches: 6. Looked up from germline, CDR1 is SGDLS and CDR2 is YYNGEE. CDR3 sequence reads: CASRTSGNRETQYF. CDR3 DNA sequence: TGTGCCAGTAGGACTAGCGGGAATCGAGAGACCCAGTACTTC.

This clone was seen a few times. This sample includes further DNA sequences coding for the same CDR3. The V gene is TRBV19, the J gene TRBJ2-1; maybe TRBD2 (6 bases). This CDR3 has 14 residues. V lost 3 bases and J 3 bases, leaving 9 bases between the germline ends. The V gene's germline CDR1 is LNHDA and CDR2 SQIVND (reference sequence). DNA of the CDR3: TGTGCCAGTAGTATCGCGGGAAGCTACAATGAGCAGTTCTTC. It is translated as CASSIAGSYNEQFF.

The rearrangement links TRBV9 to TRBJ2-1, with TRBD2 matching 12 bases. Germline CDR1 SGDLS, CDR2 YYNGEE. V shed 5 bases, J shed 8 bases, and the junction held 8 bases outside the gene matches. The CDR3 runs to 15 residues. In DNA form, the CDR3 reads TGTGCCAGCAGTATGACTAGCGGGAGTGTAGATGAGCAGTTCTTC. Translating gives CASSMTSGSVDEQFF.

The gene calls are TRBV19 and TRBJ1-1; no definite D call. The germline V gene has CDR1 LNHDA and CDR2 SQIVND (reference sequence). Trimming pared 4 bases from V and 5 bases from J, leaving 14 bases between. The CDR3 is made up of 14 amino acids. CDR3 loop: CASSNLGGSTEAFF. For the CDR3, the DNA is TGTGCCAGTAGTAATTTAGGAGGGTCAACTGAAGCTTTCTTT.

V is TRBV19 and J is TRBJ2-7, with 11 bases aligning to TRBD1. This CDR3 spans 15 amino acids. With 2 bases clipped from V and 4 bases from J, the junction kept 4 bases outside the gene matches. Per germline, CDR1 LNHDA and CDR2 SQIVND (reference sequence). The CDR3 DNA reads as TGTGCCAGTAGTATAAGCGGACAGGGGGCTTACGAGCAGTACTTC. It yields the protein CASSISGQGAYEQYF.

This clone was recorded once. The V and J genes are TRBV19 and TRBJ1-1; 10 bases agree with TRBD1. The V gene end was trimmed by 5 bases and the J gene end by 1 base; junction bases not matched to a gene: 7. Germline V gene lookup returns CDR1 LNHDA and CDR2 SQIVND (reference sequence). This CDR3 has 16 amino acids. This CDR3 reads CASSSGTGVTNTEAFF. The CDR3 DNA is TGTGCCAGTAGTTCCGGGACAGGGGTGACGAACACTGAAGCTTTCTTT.

This clone was counted once. The chain has TRBV7-2 and TRBJ1-5; a possible D gene is TRBD1 (6 bases). CDR1 and CDR2 (germline): SGHTA, FQGNSA. The CDR3 contains 15 residues. The V end was cut by 3 bases, the J end by 8 bases, with 17 bases between. In DNA, the CDR3 is TGTGCCAGCAGCTTGGGGGCGAGTCTCCCGGAGCCCCAGCATTTT. Translating it yields CASSLGASLPEPQHF.

This clone was recorded only once. At one end the junction does not follow the germline gene, possibly because of a read error. CDR3 amino acids: CASSSFPGLAGEPGLNF. The DNA of the CDR3 is TGTGCCAGCAGCTCCTTCCCGGGACTAGCGGGAGAGCCGGGTTTGAACTTC. The genes are TRBV7-9 and TRBJ2-7, with TRBD2 matching over 14 bases. CDR1 and CDR2 from the germline V gene are SEHNR and FQNEAQ (reference sequence). This CDR3 spans 17 amino acids.

V and J are TRBV4-3 and TRBJ1-4; D is unclear. V was cut by 3 bases and J by 4 bases, with 6 bases left in between. The CDR3 contains 13 residues. Germline-derived CDR1 and CDR2 are LGHNA and YSLEER. The CDR3 region has the DNA TGCGCCAGCAGCCAGGGCTTTAATGAAAAACTGTTTTTT. Its translation: CASSQGFNEKLFF.

The rearrangement links TRBV6-5 to TRBJ2-7, with D perhaps matching TRBD1 (6 bases). Germline loops: CDR1 MNHEY, CDR2 SVGAGI. The CDR3 loop spans 16 amino acids. V gave up 0 bases and J gave up 1 base, with 13 bases separating them. Written as DNA, the CDR3 is TGTGCCAGCAGTTACTCTGTCAACGACAGGTCCTACGAGCAGTACTTC. It encodes CASSYSVNDRSYEQYF.

J is TRBJ2-1 and V is TRBV7-9, with 8 bases matching TRBD2. CDR3 size: 15 residues. From germline, CDR1 is SEHNR and CDR2 FQNEAQ (reference sequence). With 1 base clipped from V and 9 bases from J, the junction kept 8 bases outside the gene matches. CDR3 sequence: CASSLVRGGYGEQFF. The CDR3 DNA reads TGTGCCAGCAGCTTAGTACGCGGGGGGTACGGTGAGCAGTTCTTC.

V is TRBV13 and J is TRBJ2-7; 9 bases line up with TRBD2. CDR1 PRHDT and CDR2 FYEKMQ come from the germline V gene (reference sequence). The V and J ends lost 6 bases and 0 bases, in that order; junction bases with no gene match: 9. The CDR3 is made up of 16 amino acids. CDR3 DNA: TGTGCCAGCAGTATAAGGTCTAGCGGGACCTCCTACGAGCAGTACTTC. Protein product: CASSIRSSGTSYEQYF.

This chain connects TRBV5-6 to TRBJ1-6; 7 bases line up with TRBD1. Germline lookup yields CDR1 SGHDT and CDR2 YYEEEE. Germline trimming cut 3 bases from V and 10 bases from J; bases unmatched to any gene: 10. The CDR3 has 15 residues. CDR3 protein: CASSSFDRDGSPLHF. CDR3 nucleotides: TGTGCCAGCAGCTCTTTCGACAGGGACGGATCACCCCTCCACTTT.

The V and J genes are TRBV27 and TRBJ1-1; 7 nucleotides match TRBD1. The V gene's germline CDR1 is MNHEY and CDR2 SMNVEV (reference sequence). V lost 5 bases to trimming and J lost 3 bases; unmatched junction nucleotides: 9. This CDR3 contains 15 residues. CDR3 DNA sequence: TGTGCCAGCAGTGCCCGACAGGGACGGGACACTGAAGCTTTCTTT. As protein: CASSARQGRDTEAFF.

The chain couples TRBV5-6 to TRBJ2-3; 12 bases map to TRBD2. This CDR3 has 15 amino acids. J was trimmed by 3 bases and V by 4 bases; bases with no gene match: 3. Germline assignment: CDR1 SGHDT and CDR2 YYEEEE. The CDR3 DNA follows: TGTGCCAGCAGCCGGGGACTAGCGGGTACAGATACGCAGTATTTT. Its translation: CASSRGLAGTDTQYF. Complete variable domain (other parts from reference TRBV5-6 and TRBJ2-3): DAGVTQSPTHLIKTRGQQVTLRCSPKSGHDTVSWYQQALGQGPQFIFQYYEEEERQRGNFPDRFSGHQFPNYSSELNVNALLLGDSALYLCASSRGLAGTDTQYFGPGTRLTVL.

This clone was counted once. The chain joins TRBV4-1 to TRBJ2-1, with TRBD2 matching over 13 bases. From germline, CDR1 is MGHRA and CDR2 YSYEKL. The CDR3 runs to 17 residues. J lost 0 bases, V lost 4 bases, and 3 bases had no gene match. Written as DNA, the CDR3 is TGCGCCAGCAGCCCGGGACTAGCGGGAAGCTCCTACAATGAGCAGTTCTTC. Translation gives CASSPGLAGSSYNEQFF.